This is a list of T cell receptor beta chains from one sample in a study of Ad26.COV2.S vaccination and SARS-CoV-2 variants. Clones were sequenced by immunoSEQ multiplex PCR, and TCRdb holds only the in-frame ones, with some missing. The sample yields approximately 350,000 clones, approximately 83% seen once. The material sequenced was peripheral blood, taken in a trial of Ad26.COV2.S vaccine versus placebo. These receptors came from a person between 18 and 60 years old who received the Ad26.COV2.S COVID-19 vaccine or a placebo. Both conserved end residues are part of each CDR3. Each record gives: J gene, D gene, V gene, clone size, CDR3 length, CDR3 protein, CDR3 DNA. D genes are given only for firm matches. Size is omitted from some rows. Given values are once, few, many or a class for expanded clones.

j_gene: TRBJ2-1
d_gene: -
v_gene: TRBV2
abundance: -
len: 13
CDR3aa: CASSVSRNNEQFF
CDR3nt: TGTGCCAGCAGTGTAAGCCGAAACAATGAGCAGTTCTTC

j_gene: TRBJ1-2
d_gene: -
v_gene: TRBV3-1/TRBV3-2
abundance: -
len: 14
CDR3aa: CASSTMGGNYGYTF
CDR3nt: TGTGCCAGCAGCACTATGGGGGGGAACTATGGCTACACCTTC

j_gene: TRBJ1-5
d_gene: -
v_gene: TRBV4-1
abundance: -
len: 15
CDR3aa: CASSQDPYNYQPQHF
CDR3nt: TGCGCCAGCAGCCAAGATCCTTACAACTATCAGCCCCAGCATTTT

j_gene: TRBJ1-6
d_gene: -
v_gene: TRBV7-3
abundance: -
len: 16
CDR3aa: CASSLTPRALNSPLHF
CDR3nt: TGTGCCAGCAGCTTAACCCCCCGGGCCCTTAATTCACCCCTCCACTTT

j_gene: TRBJ1-6
d_gene: -
v_gene: TRBV10-1
abundance: -
len: 11
CDR3aa: CASSMNSPLHF
CDR3nt: TGCGCCAGCAGCATGAATTCACCCCTCCACTTT

j_gene: TRBJ2-5
d_gene: -
v_gene: TRBV7-9
abundance: -
len: 16
CDR3aa: CASSLQNSPTKETQYF
CDR3nt: TGTGCCAGCAGTTTACAAAACAGCCCGACCAAAGAGACCCAGTACTTC

j_gene: TRBJ1-3
d_gene: TRBD1
v_gene: TRBV19
abundance: -
len: 14
CDR3aa: CASSLGQGGNTIYF
CDR3nt: TGTGCCAGTAGTCTTGGACAGGGTGGAAACACCATATATTTT

j_gene: TRBJ2-5
d_gene: TRBD1
v_gene: TRBV5-8
abundance: -
len: 14
CDR3aa: CASSRWDSQETQYF
CDR3nt: TGTGCCAGCAGCCGGTGGGACAGCCAAGAGACCCAGTACTTC

j_gene: TRBJ1-2
d_gene: TRBD1
v_gene: TRBV2
abundance: few
len: 15
CDR3aa: CASSNTGGLDYGYTF
CDR3nt: TGTGCCAGCAGTAACACAGGGGGTCTAGACTATGGCTACACCTTC

j_gene: TRBJ1-6
d_gene: TRBD1
v_gene: TRBV7-9
abundance: -
len: 13
CDR3aa: CASSQQGGSPLHF
CDR3nt: TGTGCCAGCAGCCAACAGGGGGGTTCACCCCTCCACTTT

j_gene: TRBJ2-3
d_gene: -
v_gene: TRBV5-1
abundance: -
len: 12
CDR3aa: CASRQSTDTQYF
CDR3nt: TGCGCCAGCAGACAGAGCACAGATACGCAGTATTTT

j_gene: TRBJ1-1
d_gene: TRBD1
v_gene: TRBV19
abundance: -
len: 15
CDR3aa: CASRTFGQGNTEAFF
CDR3nt: TGTGCCAGTAGAACGTTCGGACAGGGTAACACTGAAGCTTTCTTT

j_gene: TRBJ2-7
d_gene: TRBD1
v_gene: TRBV27
abundance: -
len: 15
CDR3aa: CASSLAAGGSYEQYF
CDR3nt: TGTGCCAGCAGTTTGGCGGCAGGGGGTTCCTACGAGCAGTACTTC

j_gene: TRBJ2-1
d_gene: -
v_gene: TRBV19
abundance: -
len: 14
CDR3aa: CASSMGRPYNEQFF
CDR3nt: TGTGCCAGTAGTATGGGCAGGCCATACAATGAGCAGTTCTTC

j_gene: TRBJ2-2
d_gene: -
v_gene: TRBV6-4
abundance: medium-sized
len: 13
CDR3aa: CASSAGDTGELFF
CDR3nt: TGTGCCAGCAGTGCAGGGGACACCGGGGAGCTGTTTTTT

j_gene: TRBJ2-2
d_gene: -
v_gene: TRBV9
abundance: once
len: 14
CDR3aa: CASSVDTNTGELFF
CDR3nt: TGTGCCAGCAGCGTAGACACGAACACCGGGGAGCTGTTTTTT